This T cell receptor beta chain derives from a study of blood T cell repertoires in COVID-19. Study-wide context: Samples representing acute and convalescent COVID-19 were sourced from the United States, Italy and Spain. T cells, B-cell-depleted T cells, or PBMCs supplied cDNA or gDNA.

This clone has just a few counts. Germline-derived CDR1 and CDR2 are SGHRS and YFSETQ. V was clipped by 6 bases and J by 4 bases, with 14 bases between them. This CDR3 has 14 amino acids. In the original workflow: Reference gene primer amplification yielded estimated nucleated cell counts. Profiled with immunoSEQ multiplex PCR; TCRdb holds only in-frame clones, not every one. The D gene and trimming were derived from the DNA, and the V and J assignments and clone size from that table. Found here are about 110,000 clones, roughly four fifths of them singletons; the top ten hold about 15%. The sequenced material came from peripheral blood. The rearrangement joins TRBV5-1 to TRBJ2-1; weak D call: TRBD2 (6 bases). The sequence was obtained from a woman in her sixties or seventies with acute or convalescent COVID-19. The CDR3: CASTVDGGYNEQFF. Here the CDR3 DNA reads TGCGCCAGCACTGTGGACGGGGGTTACAATGAGCAGTTCTTC.